The T cell receptor beta chain under discussion was sequenced for a study of T cells in Graves' hyperthyroidism and ophthalmopathy. Study observations and caveats: Blood shared most expanded thyroid clonotypes above 0.001. Ophthalmopathy was distinguished from stable hyperthyroidism by 13 V-J signatures.

This CDR3 comprises 15 residues. CDR1 SGHVS and CDR2 FNYEAQ come from the germline V gene. The V gene lost 3 bases and the J gene lost 0 bases, with 9 bases spanning the gap. This clonotype was seen at least ten times. Its antigen is not known. Regions amplified from RNA transcripts were the TCR beta CDR3 regions. First-round RT-PCR with HTBI primers amplified the TCR CDR3 region. One entry per CDR3 protein results from TCRdb running MiXCR on the multiplex PCR reads. The table records about 570,000 distinct CDR3 sequences, approximately 44% of them present only once. The receptor comes from an adult woman with Graves' disease, either hyperthyroidism or ophthalmopathy (not recorded which). The genes are TRBV7-6 and TRBJ1-5; D is perhaps TRBD1 (5 bases). The sample consisted of peripheral blood or thyroid tissue (not recorded which). CDR3 amino acids: CASSLWGDSNQPQHF. The CDR3 bases are TGTGCCAGCAGCTTGTGGGGGGATAGCAATCAGCCCCAGCATTTT.